This passage covers 18 T cell receptor beta chains from one sample sequenced in a study of blood T cell repertoires in COVID-19. TCRdb's table, derived via immunoSEQ multiplex PCR, lists solely in-frame clones and lacks some. The sample yields approximately 93,000 clones, around 67% seen once. Sequencing used peripheral blood. The receptors stem from a man between 65 and 85 years old with COVID-19, enrolled during active disease.

This chain connects TRBV12-3 or TRBV12-4 to TRBJ2-1; no reliable D call. V was cut by 2 bases and J by 6 bases, with 8 bases left in between. The CDR3 is 13 amino acids. The CDR3 reads CASSLYSANEQFF. The CDR3 DNA reads TGTGCCAGCAGTTTATATAGTGCCAATGAGCAGTTCTTC.

Worth noting for this clone: The junction and the germline gene differ at one end; a read error may be behind it. The gene calls are TRBV18 and TRBJ1-4; D is undetermined. The V gene's germline CDR1 is KGHSH and CDR2 LQKENI. The CDR3 runs to 15 residues. CDR3 in amino acids: CANSPVRGDNEKLFF. CDR3 DNA: TGTGCCAACTCACCAGTCCGGGGAGACAATGAAAAACTGTTTTTT.

This chain links TRBV10-3 with TRBJ2-1, with 9 nucleotides matching TRBD1. The V and J ends lost 10 bases and 0 bases, in that order; junction bases with no gene match: 4. Germline CDR1 and CDR2: ENHRY and SYGVKD. The CDR3 covers 14 residues. The CDR3 sequence: CATGTGSSYNEQFF. CDR3 DNA: TGTGCCACAGGGACAGGGAGCTCCTACAATGAGCAGTTCTTC.

The gene calls are TRBV4-2 and TRBJ1-6; perhaps TRBD1 as D (6 bases). Trimming took 5 bases from V and 7 from J, leaving 18 bases between them. CDR1 LGHNA and CDR2 YNFKEQ come from the germline V gene. The CDR3 is 16 amino acids. Here the CDR3 reads CASSRRVSGENSPLHF. DNA for the CDR3: TGTGCCAGCAGCAGAAGGGTCTCAGGGGAGAATTCACCCCTCCACTTT.

The CDR3 nucleotides read TGTGCCAGCAGTTTCGCTAGCGGGACTTACGAGCAGTACTTC. This encodes CASSFASGTYEQYF. This sequence joins TRBV28 and TRBJ2-7; 9 bases are a match to TRBD2. Germline CDR1 and CDR2: MDHEN and SYDVKM. The CDR3 contains 14 residues. Losses at the gene ends were 3 bases for V and 4 bases for J; bases not matched to a gene: 4.

V usage is TRBV3-1 (or the pseudogene TRBV3-2) and J usage is TRBJ2-1; 7 nucleotides agree with TRBD2. The CDR3 covers 14 residues. Germline V CDR1 and CDR2: LGHDT, YNNKEL (reference sequence). V gave up 4 bases and J gave up 7 bases; unmatched junction bases: 7. Written as DNA, the CDR3 is TGTGCCAGCAGCCTTACGGGGGAGGGAAATGAGCAGTTCTTC. Translating gives CASSLTGEGNEQFF.

This clone is a singleton in its sample. The chain carries TRBV5-1 and TRBJ1-5, with 9 nucleotides matching TRBD1. The CDR3 has 15 residues. Per the germline V gene, CDR1 is SGHRS and CDR2 is YFSETQ. Trimming at V came to 0 bases and at J to 2 bases, leaving 0 bases not matched to a gene. CDR3 DNA: TGCGCCAGCAGCTTGGGACAGGGGGGCAATCAGCCCCAGCATTTT. It translates to CASSLGQGGNQPQHF.

The rearrangement links TRBV7-2 to TRBJ1-3; D is uncertain. The length of the CDR3 is 16 residues. V shed 0 bases and J shed 0 bases, with 9 bases lying between them. Germline assignment: CDR1 SGHTA and CDR2 FQGNSA. CDR3 coding DNA: TGTGCCAGCAGCTTAGCGGAGCGGAACTCTGGAAACACCATATATTTT. Translated: CASSLAERNSGNTIYF.

This chain uses TRBV18 with TRBJ2-7; the D gene is possibly TRBD2 (6 bases). The CDR3 spans 15 residues. Trimming stripped 2 bases from V and 0 bases from J, with 11 bases between. Per germline, CDR1 KGHSH and CDR2 LQKENI. The chain's CDR3 is CASSPVRERSYEQYF. The CDR3 nucleotides read TGTGCCAGCTCACCAGTCCGGGAGCGCTCCTACGAGCAGTACTTC.

This clone was picked up a small number of times. V is TRBV5-1 and J is TRBJ1-4, with TRBD1 matching 9 bases. This CDR3 region has 15 residues. V was clipped by 1 base and J by 7 bases; unmatched bases: 5. CDR1 and CDR2 (germline): SGHRS, YFSETQ. The chain's CDR3 is CASSLSATGGEKLFF. The DNA of the CDR3 is TGCGCCAGCAGCTTGTCGGCGACAGGGGGTGAAAAACTGTTTTTT.

The chain has TRBV5-1 and TRBJ2-7; D gene ambiguous. Trimming stripped 1 base from V and 2 bases from J, with 13 bases between. The CDR3 extends over 15 amino acids. Germline CDR1 is SGHRS and CDR2 is YFSETQ. CDR3 in amino acids: CASSLSVTTTYEQYF. In DNA form, the CDR3 reads TGCGCCAGCAGCTTGAGCGTAACAACTACCTACGAGCAGTACTTC.

The chain joins TRBV28 to TRBJ1-2; D remains ambiguous. The CDR3 covers 11 residues. The V gene lost 5 bases and the J gene lost 8 bases, with 9 bases spanning the gap. Germline CDR1 is MDHEN and CDR2 is SYDVKM. CDR3 amino acids: CASSLHGGYTF. The CDR3 DNA follows: TGTGCCAGCAGTCTCCATGGCGGCTACACCTTC.

This clone came up a few times. J is TRBJ1-1 and V is TRBV9; 8 bases agree with TRBD1. The germline V gene has CDR1 SGDLS and CDR2 YYNGEE. Trimming at V came to 0 bases and at J to 5 bases, leaving 6 bases not matched to a gene. The CDR3 loop spans 15 amino acids. The CDR3 nucleotides read TGTGCCAGCAGCGTAGGGTGGACAGGGAGGACTGAAGCTTTCTTT. Translating it yields CASSVGWTGRTEAFF.

This sequence joins TRBV7-9 and TRBJ2-1, with D maybe TRBD1 (5 bases). This CDR3 is built from 14 residues. V shed 11 bases and J shed 5 bases, with 19 bases lying between them. Germline CDR1 and CDR2: SEHNR and FQNEAQ (reference sequence). The CDR3 is CAGETGRVDNEQFF. CDR3 bases: TGTGCCGGAGAGACCGGCAGGGTCGACAATGAGCAGTTCTTC. The variable domain in full, with the rest retrieved from reference TRBV7-9 and TRBJ2-1, is DTGVSQNPRHKITKRGQNVTFRCDPISEHNRLYWYRQTLGQGPEFLTYFQNEAQLEKSRLLSDRFSAERPKGSFSTLEIQRTEQGDSAMYLCAGETGRVDNEQFFGPGTRLTVL.

V is TRBV5-4 and J is TRBJ2-1; 7 bases fit TRBD2. Germline values: CDR1 SGHNT, CDR2 YYREEE (reference sequence). The CDR3 covers 16 residues. J was trimmed by 7 bases and V by 4 bases; bases with no gene match: 14. The CDR3 DNA follows: TGTGCCAGCAGCCCTAAAGCCCTAGCGGAGGGGAATGAGCAGTTCTTC. Translation: CASSPKALAEGNEQFF.

This clone has only one observation. The chain recombines TRBV3-1 (or the pseudogene TRBV3-2) with TRBJ2-3; 7 positions agree with TRBD2. Germline CDR1 LGHDT, CDR2 YNNKEL (reference sequence). Trimming removed 1 base from V and 2 bases from J; junction bases left unmatched: 3. This CDR3 comprises 15 residues. This CDR3 reads CASSQAGGSTDTQYF. For the CDR3, the DNA is TGTGCCAGCAGCCAAGCGGGAGGTTCCACAGATACGCAGTATTTT.

This chain connects TRBV3-1 (or the pseudogene TRBV3-2) to TRBJ2-7; TRBD2 matches 8 bases. V lost 5 bases, J lost 2 bases, and 11 bases stayed unmatched. This CDR3 spans 16 amino acids. CDR1 is LGHDT, CDR2 YNNKEL, per germline (reference sequence). The CDR3 coding sequence is TGTGCCAGCAGCTACCCCTCCGGGACTAGGACCTACGAGCAGTACTTC. It is translated as CASSYPSGTRTYEQYF.

This clone was recorded a few times. This chain joins TRBV9 and TRBJ1-3; D remains ambiguous. V was clipped by 1 base and J by 3 bases, with 17 bases between them. From germline, CDR1 is SGDLS and CDR2 YYNGEE. The CDR3 extends over 17 amino acids. In DNA, the CDR3 is TGTGCCAGCAGCGTATCCTCCGGCTGGGCCCTTGGAAACACCATATATTTT. Its translation is CASSVSSGWALGNTIYF.